The next 12 T cell receptor beta chains were all read from a single sample in a study of shared clonotypes between healthy human individuals. Clones were sequenced by immunoSEQ multiplex PCR, and TCRdb holds only the in-frame ones, with some missing. This repertoire shows about 2.4 million clones, 93% found once; its top ten account for approximately 0.35%. The material sequenced was naive CD4+ T cells from PBMCs. The subset here: CD45RA+ positively selected. These receptors originate from a man aged 18 to 29 in good health. Some clones in this sample may be carry-over from other donors' samples.

On this clone: Other DNA variants within this sample encode the same CDR3. The rearrangement joins TRBV7-9 to TRBJ1-2; 9 bases are a match to TRBD1. Germline-derived CDR1 and CDR2 are SEHNR and FQNEAQ (reference sequence). V dropped 5 bases and J dropped 4; count of bases not matched to a gene: 8. The CDR3 is 15 residues long. CDR3 sequence reads: CASSLTGTGIYGYTF. DNA for the CDR3: TGTGCCAGCAGCCTCACCGGGACAGGGATCTATGGCTACACCTTC.

The rearrangement links TRBV21-1 to TRBJ1-5; the DNA was not compared with TRBD1, the D call given in the table. TRBV21-1 has pseudogene status. The CDR3 has 18 residues. CDR3 residues: CASSKDAGTGSTPQPQHF. As DNA, the CDR3 is TGTGCCAGCAGCAAAGACGCCGGGACAGGGAGTACCCCTCAGCCCCAGCATTTT.

The genes are TRBV5-1 and TRBJ2-5; 9 bases agree with TRBD1. The junction had 6 bases not matched to a gene; V was cut back by 7 bases and J by 2 bases. Germline V gene data show CDR1 as SGHRS and CDR2 as YFSETQ. This CDR3 contains 14 residues. CDR3 bases: TGCGCCAGCTCGGGACAGGGTAGACAAGAGACCCAGTACTTC. Translating it yields CASSGQGRQETQYF.

This clone was recorded a few times. Other nucleotide sequences from this sample produce the same CDR3. The rearrangement uses TRBV5-1 and TRBJ1-1; weak D call: TRBD1 (5 bases). Germline CDR1 is SGHRS and CDR2 is YFSETQ. Trimming took off 4 bases at V and 4 bases at J, with 11 bases between the two ends. This CDR3 contains 13 residues. Here the CDR3 reads CASSEQGSTEAFF. CDR3 nucleotides: TGCGCCAGCAGCGAGCAGGGTAGCACTGAAGCTTTCTTT.

This clone was found once. This rearrangement joins TRBV28 to TRBJ1-2; D gene ambiguous. The length of the CDR3 is 13 residues. The V end lost 2 bases, the J end lost 8 bases, and 12 bases lay between the germline ends. Germline loops: CDR1 MDHEN, CDR2 SYDVKM. The DNA for the CDR3 is TGTGCCAGCAGTTTACCCCCGGGGTGGGGCTACACCTTC. Its protein product is CASSLPPGWGYTF.

This clone appeared a single time. The gene calls are TRBV5-4 and TRBJ2-5, with 10 bases that match TRBD2. Per germline, CDR1 SGHNT and CDR2 YYREEE (reference sequence). This CDR3 region has 16 residues. J was trimmed by 1 base and V by 1 base; bases with no gene match: 4. CDR3 DNA sequence: TGTGCCAGCAGCTTGTCACTAGCGGGAATCCAAGAGACCCAGTACTTC. The encoded protein is CASSLSLAGIQETQYF.

The V call is TRBV7-8, the J call TRBJ2-1; no clear D gene. Between the trimmed V and J ends, which lost 2 bases and 9 bases, there was a span of 8 bases. Germline V CDR1 and CDR2: SGHVS, FQNEAQ. There are 12 residues in the CDR3. This chain's CDR3 is CASSLIGLEQFF. CDR3 DNA: TGTGCCAGCAGCTTAATAGGTCTTGAGCAGTTCTTC.

The V call is TRBV28, the J call TRBJ1-4; D is possibly TRBD1 (5 bases). Germline V gives CDR1 MDHEN, CDR2 SYDVKM. Trimming left V 5 bases short and J 3 bases short, with 13 bases between. The CDR3 is 15 amino acids. CDR3 region: CASSPDRFPNEKLFF. CDR3 coding DNA: TGTGCCAGCAGTCCCGACAGATTTCCTAATGAAAAACTGTTTTTT.

The chain links TRBV4-3 to TRBJ1-2, with TRBD1 matching over 10 bases. This CDR3 has 18 amino acids. V trimming: 0 bases; J trimming: 3 bases; junction bases outside the gene matches: 10. Looked up from germline, CDR1 is LGHNA and CDR2 is YSLEER. In DNA form, the CDR3 reads TGCGCCAGCAGCCAAGAACGACAGGGGGCAATTTTGGACTATGGCTACACCTTC. As protein: CASSQERQGAILDYGYTF.

V usage is TRBV28 and J usage is TRBJ2-1; D is possibly TRBD1 or TRBD2 (5 bases each). Per germline, CDR1 MDHEN and CDR2 SYDVKM. V was clipped by 2 bases and J by 0 bases, with 14 bases between them. The CDR3 has 17 amino acids. The CDR3 protein is CASSLLPGASSYNEQFF. The CDR3 DNA is TGTGCCAGCAGTTTACTACCCGGGGCAAGCTCCTACAATGAGCAGTTCTTC.

The chain joins TRBV30 to TRBJ1-2; perhaps TRBD1 as D (5 bases). Trimming took 3 bases from V and 4 from J, leaving 12 bases between them. The CDR3 runs 13 residues. Germline lookup yields CDR1 GTSNPN and CDR2 SVGIG (reference sequence). CDR3 amino acids: CAWSGGDTYGYTF. The DNA of the CDR3 is TGTGCCTGGAGCGGGGGTGACACCTATGGCTACACCTTC.

CDR3 DNA sequence: TGTGCCAGCAGCCAGGGGCCCTGGAGGGCTGAAGCTTTCTTT. Translated: CASSQGPWRAEAFF. The V call is TRBV14, the J call TRBJ1-1; possible D gene TRBD1, 5 bases. This CDR3 spans 14 amino acids. Per germline, CDR1 SGHDN and CDR2 FVKESK. V shed 3 bases and J shed 6 bases, with 14 bases lying between them.